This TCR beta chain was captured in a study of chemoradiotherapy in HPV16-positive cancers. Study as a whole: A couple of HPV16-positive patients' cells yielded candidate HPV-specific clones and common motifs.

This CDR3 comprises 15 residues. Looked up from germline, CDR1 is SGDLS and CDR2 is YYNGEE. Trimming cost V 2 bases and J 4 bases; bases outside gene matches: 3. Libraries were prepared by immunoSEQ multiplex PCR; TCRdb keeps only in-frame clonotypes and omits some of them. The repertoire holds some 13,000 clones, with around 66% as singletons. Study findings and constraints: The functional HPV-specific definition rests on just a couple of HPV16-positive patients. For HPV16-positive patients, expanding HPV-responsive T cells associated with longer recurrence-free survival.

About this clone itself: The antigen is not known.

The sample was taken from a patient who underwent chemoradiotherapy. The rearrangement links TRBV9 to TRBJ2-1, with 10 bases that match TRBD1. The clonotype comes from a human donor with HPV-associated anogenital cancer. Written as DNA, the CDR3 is TGTGCCAGCAGCGTTGGGACAGGGGTTTACAATGAGCAGTTCTTC. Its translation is CASSVGTGVYNEQFF.